The T cell receptor (beta chain) described here comes from a study of T-cell memory formation after mild COVID-19 (dated by TCRdb to the early 2020s). Describing the broader study: Most TCR sequence clusters were specific to one of the two donors. T-cell clones expanding and contracting after mild COVID-19 in two donors were tracked by longitudinal TCRalpha and TCRbeta repertoire sequencing. The cohort comprised two young, previously healthy adult volunteers, one female and one male. General conclusions and limits of the study: Contracting CD4+ clones turned up mainly in the CM and EM memory subsets, whereas EMRA was where CD8+ clones were enriched. Balanced CD4/CD8 phenotypes were observed for clones contracting from day 15 to 85, whereas a bias towards CD4+ was observed for a second wave of clones expanding from day 15 to 37. SARS-CoV-2 specificity of the second-wave clones peaking on day 37 was not confirmed. The study included only a couple of mild cases, and larger cohorts that include severe cases with pre-infection samples were judged to be necessary. Some responding clones were detected in pre-infection memory, suggesting pre-existing cross-reactive memory T cells joined the SARS-CoV-2 response.

Sequencer: Illumina NovaSeq 6000. cDNA libraries for TCRalpha and TCRbeta were prepared by 5'RACE using constant-segment primers, with sample barcodes and unique molecular identifiers added. RNA was extracted from every sample with Trizol reagent. Libraries were amplified in two PCR steps, with a second sample barcode and Illumina TruSeq adapters added in the second step. Sequencing of the libraries was done on an Illumina NovaSeq, producing 2 x 150 bp paired-end reads. In the authors' own workflow: Reads were demultiplexed and collapsed into UMI-guided consensus sequences with migec v1.2.7. Using mixcr v2.1.11, the UMI consensuses were aligned to TRA and TRB V and J templates and assembled into clonotypes. Clonotypes were classified as expanded or contracted when called significant by both edgeR and NoisET, with noise models trained on biological replicates. For edgeR calls, the cutoffs were a false discovery rate-adjusted p below 0.01 and a log2 fold-change threshold of 1. PCA with hierarchical clustering of max-normalized trajectories of the 1000 most abundant clonotypes was used as exploratory dynamics analysis. Each responding clone was given a CD4 or CD8 phenotype based on the CD4+ and CD8+ repertoires, which had been sequenced separately. Using fastp trimming at Q25 and MiXCR clonotype assembly, TCRdb reanalyzed the public sequencing data and kept in-frame beta chains. Merged by CDR3 protein, the rows form single entries marked with the most common genes and DNA. Here the V and J calls rest on TCRdb's processing, not on the authors' analysis. The sample records around 390,000 distinct CDR3 sequences, 15% to 20% of which are singletons. The leading ten clones occupy around a fifth of the sample.

Concerning this clonotype: Which antigen it targets is not known. Base-call qualities are not available, and no considerably larger clone is one nucleotide away.

Trimming removed 5 bases from V and 0 bases from J, leaving 16 bases between the germline ends. Including cysteine and phenylalanine, the CDR3 has 16 amino acids. Here the CDR3 DNA is all that survives: 48 bases in frame from base 1. For CDR1 and CDR2, the germline V gene lists MGHRA and YSYEKL. Ficoll-Paque density gradient centrifugation was used to isolate PBMCs. Sequencing used PBMCs or a T cell subset sorted from them (not recorded which). This receptor chain uses TRBV4-1 and TRBJ1-1; perhaps TRBD1 is the D gene, with 5 bases matching. This clonotype was obtained from a man aged 18 to 29 who had mild COVID-19 (a few samples of this study predate the infection). The sample titles of this study are shuffled in the database, so cell type and time point are left out; the donor was told from shared clones. The DNA reads TGCGCCAGCAGCGGCGAGAGTCAGGGCTTGAACACTGAAGCTTTCTTT. Its translation reads: CASSGESQGLNTEAFF.